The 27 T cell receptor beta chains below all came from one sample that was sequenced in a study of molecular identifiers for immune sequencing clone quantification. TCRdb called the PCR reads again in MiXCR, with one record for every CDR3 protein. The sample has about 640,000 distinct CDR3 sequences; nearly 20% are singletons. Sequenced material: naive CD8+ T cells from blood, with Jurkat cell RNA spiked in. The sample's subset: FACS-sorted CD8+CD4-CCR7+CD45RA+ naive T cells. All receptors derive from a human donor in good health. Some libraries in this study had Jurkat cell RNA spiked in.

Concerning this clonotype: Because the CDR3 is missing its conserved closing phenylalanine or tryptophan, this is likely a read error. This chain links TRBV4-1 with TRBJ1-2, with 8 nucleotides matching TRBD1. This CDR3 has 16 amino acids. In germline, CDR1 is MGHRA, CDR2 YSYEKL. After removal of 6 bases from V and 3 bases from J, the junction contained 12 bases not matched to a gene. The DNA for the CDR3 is TGCGCCAGCAGTCCAAGCGACAGGGGACTTGACTATGGCTACACCTCC. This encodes CASSPSDRGLDYGYTS.

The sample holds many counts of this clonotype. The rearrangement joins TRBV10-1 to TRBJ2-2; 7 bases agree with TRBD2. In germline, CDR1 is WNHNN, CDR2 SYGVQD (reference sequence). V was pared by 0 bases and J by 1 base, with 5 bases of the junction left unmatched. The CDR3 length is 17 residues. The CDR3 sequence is CASSESLAALNTGELFF. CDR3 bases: TGCGCCAGCAGTGAGTCGCTAGCGGCACTGAACACCGGGGAGCTGTTTTTT.

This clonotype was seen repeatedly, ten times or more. CDR3: CASSPGTGGYNEQFF. CDR3 DNA sequence: TGTGCCAGCAGCCCCGGGACAGGGGGATACAATGAGCAGTTCTTC. The chain combines TRBV7-2 with TRBJ2-1; 11 positions agree with TRBD1. V was pared by 5 bases and J by 4 bases, with 4 bases of the junction left unmatched. The CDR3 spans 15 residues. Per the germline V gene, CDR1 is SGHTA and CDR2 is FQGNSA.

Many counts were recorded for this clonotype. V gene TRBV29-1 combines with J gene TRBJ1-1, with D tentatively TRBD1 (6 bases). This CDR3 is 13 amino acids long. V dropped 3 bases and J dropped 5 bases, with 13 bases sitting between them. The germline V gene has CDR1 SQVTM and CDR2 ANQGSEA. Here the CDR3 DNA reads TGCAGCGTTGACCAGGGGCAGGGTACTGAAGCTTTCTTT. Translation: CSVDQGQGTEAFF.

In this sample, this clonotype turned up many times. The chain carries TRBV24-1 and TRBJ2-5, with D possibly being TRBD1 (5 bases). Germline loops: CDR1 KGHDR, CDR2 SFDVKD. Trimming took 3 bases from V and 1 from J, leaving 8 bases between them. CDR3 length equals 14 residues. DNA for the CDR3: TGTGCCACCAGTGATCTACAGGTCCAAGAGACCCAGTACTTC. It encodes CATSDLQVQETQYF.

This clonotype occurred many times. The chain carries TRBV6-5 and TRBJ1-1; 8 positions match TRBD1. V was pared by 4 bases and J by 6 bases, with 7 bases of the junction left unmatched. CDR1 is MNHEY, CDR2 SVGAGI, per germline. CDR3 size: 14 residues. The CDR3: CASSSGTGVAEAFF. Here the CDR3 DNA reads TGTGCCAGCAGTTCCGGGACAGGAGTAGCTGAAGCTTTCTTT.

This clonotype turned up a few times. The CDR3: CASSLEMQETQYF. CDR3 coding DNA: TGTGCCAGTAGCCTGGAAATGCAAGAGACCCAGTACTTC. The rearrangement uses TRBV19 and TRBJ2-5; D not certain. The V gene's germline CDR1 is LNHDA and CDR2 SQIVND (reference sequence). The CDR3 sequence is 13 residues long. Trimming pared 6 bases from V and 2 bases from J, leaving 10 bases between.

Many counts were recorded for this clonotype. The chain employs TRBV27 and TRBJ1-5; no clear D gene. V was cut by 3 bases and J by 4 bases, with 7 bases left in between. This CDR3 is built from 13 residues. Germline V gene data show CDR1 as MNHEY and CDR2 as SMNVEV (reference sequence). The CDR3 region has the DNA TGTGCCAGCAGTTTCGGGATAAATCAGCCCCAGCATTTT. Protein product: CASSFGINQPQHF.

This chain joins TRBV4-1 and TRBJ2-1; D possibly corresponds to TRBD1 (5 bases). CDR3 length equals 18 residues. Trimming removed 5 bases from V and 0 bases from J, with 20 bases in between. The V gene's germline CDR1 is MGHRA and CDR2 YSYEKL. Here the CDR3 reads CASSEPQGTMSSYNEQFF. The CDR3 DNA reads TGCGCCAGCAGCGAACCTCAGGGCACAATGAGCTCCTACAATGAGCAGTTCTTC.

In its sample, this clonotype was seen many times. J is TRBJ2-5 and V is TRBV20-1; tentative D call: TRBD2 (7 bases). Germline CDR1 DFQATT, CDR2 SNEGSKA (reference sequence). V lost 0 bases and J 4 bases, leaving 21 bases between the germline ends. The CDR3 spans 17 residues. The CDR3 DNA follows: TGCAGTGCTAGAGAGATTGTGGCGGGGGCCCGGTCAGAGACCCAGTACTTC. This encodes CSAREIVAGARSETQYF.

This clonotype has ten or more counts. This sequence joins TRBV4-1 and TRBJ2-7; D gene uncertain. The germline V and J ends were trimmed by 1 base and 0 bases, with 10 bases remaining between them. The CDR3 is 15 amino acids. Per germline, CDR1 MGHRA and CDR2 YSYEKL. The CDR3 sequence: CASSQGLGRSYEQYF. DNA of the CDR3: TGCGCCAGCAGCCAAGGGCTCGGACGCTCCTACGAGCAGTACTTC.

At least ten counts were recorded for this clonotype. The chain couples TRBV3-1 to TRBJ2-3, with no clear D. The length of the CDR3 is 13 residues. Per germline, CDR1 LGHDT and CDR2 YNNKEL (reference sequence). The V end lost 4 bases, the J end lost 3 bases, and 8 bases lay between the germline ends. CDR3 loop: CASSLTGTDTQYF. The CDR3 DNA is TGTGCCAGCAGCCTCACCGGGACAGATACGCAGTATTTT.

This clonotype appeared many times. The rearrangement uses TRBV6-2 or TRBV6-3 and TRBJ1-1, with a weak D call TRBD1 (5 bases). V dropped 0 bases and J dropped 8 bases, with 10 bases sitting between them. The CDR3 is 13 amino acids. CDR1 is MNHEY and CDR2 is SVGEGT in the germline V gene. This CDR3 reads CASSYSRAEEAFF. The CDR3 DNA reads TGTGCCAGCAGTTACTCCAGGGCAGAAGAAGCTTTCTTT.

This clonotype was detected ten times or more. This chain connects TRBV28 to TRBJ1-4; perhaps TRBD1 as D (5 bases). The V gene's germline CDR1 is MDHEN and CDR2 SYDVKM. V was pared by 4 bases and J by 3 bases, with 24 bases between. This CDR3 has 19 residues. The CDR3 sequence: CASSSYQISVGASNEKLFF. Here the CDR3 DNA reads TGTGCCAGCAGTTCTTATCAAATTTCAGTAGGGGCGTCTAATGAAAAACTGTTTTTT.

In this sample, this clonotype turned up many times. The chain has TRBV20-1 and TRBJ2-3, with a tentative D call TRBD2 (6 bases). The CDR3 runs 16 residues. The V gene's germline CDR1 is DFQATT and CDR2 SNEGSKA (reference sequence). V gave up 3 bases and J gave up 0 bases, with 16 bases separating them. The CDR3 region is CSASSYGGISTDTQYF. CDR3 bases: TGCAGTGCTAGTTCTTACGGAGGGATTAGCACAGATACGCAGTATTTT.

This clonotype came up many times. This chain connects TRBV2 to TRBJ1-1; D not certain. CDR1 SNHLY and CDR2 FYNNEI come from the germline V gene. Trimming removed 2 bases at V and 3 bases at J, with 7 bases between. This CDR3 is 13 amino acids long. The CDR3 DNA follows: TGTGCCAGCAGTGAACCCCTCGACACTGAAGCTTTCTTT. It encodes CASSEPLDTEAFF.

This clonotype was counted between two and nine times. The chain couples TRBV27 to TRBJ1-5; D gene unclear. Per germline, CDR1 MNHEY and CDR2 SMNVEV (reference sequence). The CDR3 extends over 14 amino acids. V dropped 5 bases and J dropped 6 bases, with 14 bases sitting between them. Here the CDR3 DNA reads TGTGCCAGCAGTCCGGACTCATTCTTTCAGCCCCAGCATTTT. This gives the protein CASSPDSFFQPQHF.

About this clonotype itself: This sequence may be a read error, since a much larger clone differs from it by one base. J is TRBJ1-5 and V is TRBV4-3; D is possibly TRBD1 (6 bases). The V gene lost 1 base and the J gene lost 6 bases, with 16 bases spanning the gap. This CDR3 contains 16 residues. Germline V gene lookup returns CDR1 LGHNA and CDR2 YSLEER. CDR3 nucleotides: TGCGCCAGCAGCCAAGTCAGCGTTCGAGGGGGTCAGCCCCAGCATTTT. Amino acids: CASSQVSVRGGQPQHF.

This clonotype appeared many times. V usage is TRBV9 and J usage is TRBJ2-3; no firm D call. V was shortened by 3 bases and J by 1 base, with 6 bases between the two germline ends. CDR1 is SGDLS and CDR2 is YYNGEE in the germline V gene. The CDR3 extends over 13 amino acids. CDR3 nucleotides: TGTGCCAGCAGCGCCCTAGGCACAGATACGCAGTATTTT. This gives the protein CASSALGTDTQYF.

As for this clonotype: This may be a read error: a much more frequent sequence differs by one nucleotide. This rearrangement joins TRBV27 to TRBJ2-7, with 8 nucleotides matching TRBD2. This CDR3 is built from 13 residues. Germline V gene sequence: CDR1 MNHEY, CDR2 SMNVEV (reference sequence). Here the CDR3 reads CACSPREGYEQYF. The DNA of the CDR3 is TGTGCCTGCAGTCCACGGGAGGGGTACGAGCAGTACTTC.

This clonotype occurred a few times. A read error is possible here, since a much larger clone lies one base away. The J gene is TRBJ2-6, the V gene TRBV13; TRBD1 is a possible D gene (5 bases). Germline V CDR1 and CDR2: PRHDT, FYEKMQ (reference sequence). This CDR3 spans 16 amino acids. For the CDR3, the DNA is TGTGCCAGCAGCTTGGACCGGAGCTCTGGGGCCAACGTCCCGACTTTC. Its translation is CASSLDRSSGANVPTF. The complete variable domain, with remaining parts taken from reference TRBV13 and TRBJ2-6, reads AAGVIQSPRHLIKEKRETATLKCYPIPRHDTVYWYQQGPGQDPQFLISFYEKMQSDKGSIPDRFSAQQFSDYHSELNMSSLELGDSALYFCASSLDRSSGANVPTFGAGSRLTVL.

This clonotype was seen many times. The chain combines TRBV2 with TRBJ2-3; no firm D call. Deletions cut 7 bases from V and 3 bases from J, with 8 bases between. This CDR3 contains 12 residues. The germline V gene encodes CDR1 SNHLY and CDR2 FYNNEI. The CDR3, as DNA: TGTGCCAGCACCGACCCTACAGATACGCAGTATTTT. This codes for CASTDPTDTQYF.

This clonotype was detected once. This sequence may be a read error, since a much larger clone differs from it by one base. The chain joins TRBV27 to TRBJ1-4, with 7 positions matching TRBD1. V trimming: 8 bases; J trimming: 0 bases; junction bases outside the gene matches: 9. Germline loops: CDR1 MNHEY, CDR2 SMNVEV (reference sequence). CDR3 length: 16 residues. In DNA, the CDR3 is TGTGCCAGCGGTCCGACAGGGACTACAACTAATGAAAAACTGTTTTTT. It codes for CASGPTGTTTNEKLFF.

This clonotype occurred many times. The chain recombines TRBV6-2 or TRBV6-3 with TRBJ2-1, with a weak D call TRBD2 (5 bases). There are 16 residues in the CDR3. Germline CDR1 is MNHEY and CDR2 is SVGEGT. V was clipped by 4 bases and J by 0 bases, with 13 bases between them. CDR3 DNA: TGTGCCAGCAGTTCCCCGGTTAGCGCCTCCTACAATGAGCAGTTCTTC. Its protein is CASSSPVSASYNEQFF.

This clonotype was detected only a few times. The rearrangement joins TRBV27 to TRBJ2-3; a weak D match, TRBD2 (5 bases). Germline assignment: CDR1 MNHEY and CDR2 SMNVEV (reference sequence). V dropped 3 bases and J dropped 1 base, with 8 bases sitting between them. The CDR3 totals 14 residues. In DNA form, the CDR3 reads TGTGCCAGCAGTTTTTATAGCGGCACAGATACGCAGTATTTT. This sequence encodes CASSFYSGTDTQYF.

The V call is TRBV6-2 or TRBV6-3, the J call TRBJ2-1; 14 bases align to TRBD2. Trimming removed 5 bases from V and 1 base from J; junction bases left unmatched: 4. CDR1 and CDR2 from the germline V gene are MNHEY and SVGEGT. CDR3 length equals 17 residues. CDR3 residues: CASSRTSGRSSYNEQFF. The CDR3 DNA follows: TGTGCCAGCAGTAGGACTAGCGGGAGGTCGTCCTACAATGAGCAGTTCTTC.

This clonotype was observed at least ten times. The CDR3 protein is CASSRLAGSYEQYF. The CDR3 DNA reads as TGTGCCAGCAGCAGACTAGCGGGGAGTTACGAGCAGTACTTC. V usage is TRBV5-6 and J usage is TRBJ2-7; TRBD2 matches 11 bases. CDR1 SGHDT and CDR2 YYEEEE come from the germline V gene. This CDR3 spans 14 amino acids. Germline trimming cut 4 bases from V and 4 bases from J; bases unmatched to any gene: 4.